Given below is one T cell receptor beta chain in context. Its antigen is not known. The PCR used 60 Vbeta and 13 Jbeta primers. Assay used: immunoSEQ multiplex PCR; TCRdb lists only in-frame clones, some missing. This table has roughly 120,000 clones, approximately 58% appearing once. This sample is drawn from a study of cytomegalovirus exposure and HLA in healthy donors. In the study overall: As an earlier analysis found, 180 million or so T cells yielded about 120 million unique TCR beta sequences. Notes on the study in general: A later analysis reportedly found that, within productive TCRs, an Asian-associated ancestry cluster had fewer N-insertions than the mean observed across the approximately 660 donors. After further analysis at a later stage, 16,951 TCR beta sequences were associated with HLA alleles at 0.05 false discovery rate. Segments of the TCR beta V type were, in most cases, productive about 90% or about 30% of the time in an earlier analysis.

This sequence was found in a woman between 25 and 40 years old in good health and CMV-seronegative. The sequenced sample consisted of PBMCs.

The DNA of the CDR3 is TGTGCCAGCAGTCCTGCAGATACGCAGTATTTT. Its protein product is CASSPADTQYF. The chain carries TRBV6-1 and TRBJ2-3; D is uncertain. Trimming stripped 5 bases from V and 4 bases from J, with 4 bases between. Germline V lookup: CDR1 MNHNS, CDR2 SASEGT. This CDR3 contains 11 residues.